This T cell receptor (beta chain) was identified in a study of blood T cell repertoires in COVID-19. The data were produced by immunoSEQ multiplex PCR, yet TCRdb's version contains in-frame clones alone and is incomplete. Seen here are approximately 110,000 clones, approximately 85% observed once, and the top ten hold 2.1%. V lost 5 bases to trimming and J lost 4 bases; unmatched junction nucleotides: 9. CDR1 and CDR2 from the germline V gene are SGHTA and FQGTGA. The CDR3 runs to 15 residues. The sample was peripheral blood. V and J are TRBV7-3 and TRBJ2-5, with 8 positions matching TRBD2. This TCR derives from a human donor in a cohort sampled during active COVID-19. The CDR3 loop reads CASSPQPGGRETQYF. CDR3 DNA: TGTGCCAGCAGCCCTCAACCGGGGGGGAGAGAGACCCAGTACTTC.